These T cell receptor beta chains were read from a single sample in a study of PD-1 blockade in mismatch repair-deficient tumors. Only in-frame clones appear in the TCRdb table, and some are missing; sequencing was by immunoSEQ multiplex PCR. The table lists some 84,000 clones, around 85% of them singletons. Source: peripheral blood, taken 12 weeks after starting pembrolizumab. Receptors originate from an adult with mismatch repair-deficient cancer. CDR3s include the opening cysteine and the closing phenylalanine or tryptophan. The order of the fields is J gene, clone size, V gene, CDR3 length, D gene, CDR3 DNA, CDR3 protein. A D gene is named only where the DNA matches it firmly. Size tells how often a clone was seen (once, few, many) or the class of an expanded clone, and some rows leave it out.

>TRBJ2-5|-|TRBV11-2|16|TRBD2
TGTGCCAGCAGCTTATTGGCGGGAGGAATGGAAGAGACCCAGTACTTC
CASSLLAGGMEETQYF
>TRBJ2-1|-|TRBV9|18|TRBD2
TGTGCCAGCAGCGTTGGTAGCGGGAGGTTCAGCTCCTACAATGAGCAGTTCTTC
CASSVGSGRFSSYNEQFF
>TRBJ1-2|-|TRBV5-4|14|-
TGTGCCAGCAGCGTCGGTAACACTAACTATGGCTACACCTTC
CASSVGNTNYGYTF
>TRBJ1-5|-|TRBV7-9|13|-
TGTGCCAGCAGCTTAGACGGATATCAGCCCCAGCATTTT
CASSLDGYQPQHF
>TRBJ2-1|-|TRBV13|15|TRBD2
TGTGCCAGCAGCTCCGCTAGCGGGGCTTACAATGAGCAGTTCTTC
CASSSASGAYNEQFF
>TRBJ2-5|-|TRBV2|13|-
TGTGCCAGCACAATGGGACTCCAAGAGACCCAGTACTTC
CASTMGLQETQYF
>TRBJ2-7|-|TRBV11-2|15|-
TGTGCCAGCAGCCGGCGGGAGAGGGGGCTGGACGAGCAGTACTTC
CASSRRERGLDEQYF
>TRBJ2-1|once|TRBV4-1|17|TRBD2
TGCGCCAGCAGCCAAGATCTAGGCGGGAGGGGCTACAATGAGCAGTTCTTC
CASSQDLGGRGYNEQFF
>TRBJ1-2|-|TRBV5-5|13|-
TGTGCCAGCGTGGACACGTTAAACTATGGCTACACCTTC
CASVDTLNYGYTF
>TRBJ2-1|-|TRBV7-2|15|-
TGTGCCAGCAGCTTAATTCTGGGGGCCGACAATGAGCAGTTCTTC
CASSLILGADNEQFF
>TRBJ1-5|-|TRBV18|12|-
TGTGCCAGCTCATCGACAAGGGAGCCCCAGCATTTT
CASSSTREPQHF
>TRBJ2-3|-|TRBV6-5|16|TRBD2
TGTGCCAGCAGTTATAGCGGGAGGGCCCGTAGCGATACGCAGTATTTT
CASSYSGRARSDTQYF
>TRBJ2-3|few|TRBV11-2|15|TRBD2
TGTGCCAGCAGCTTAGATCTAGCGGGAACAGATACGCAGTATTTT
CASSLDLAGTDTQYF
>TRBJ1-4|-|TRBV27|15|TRBD1
TGTGCCAGCAGTTCGACGACAGGGGTGGGGGAAAAACTGTTTTTT
CASSSTTGVGEKLFF
>TRBJ2-3|few|TRBV5-6|13|-
TGTGCCAGCAGTTCGTTTAGCACAGATACGCAGTATTTT
CASSSFSTDTQYF
>TRBJ2-7|-|TRBV14|11|-
TGTGCCAGCAGCCAGGCCGCCGAGCAGTACTTC
CASSQAAEQYF
>TRBJ2-7|once|TRBV7-9|16|TRBD1
TGTGCCAGCAGCTCAAGTCCGGGACAGGGGGCCCACGAGCAGTACTTC
CASSSSPGQGAHEQYF
>TRBJ2-7|-|TRBV5-1|15|-
TGTGCCAGCAGCTTGGCCGGGACCGCAAATGACGAGCAGTACTTC
CASSLAGTANDEQYF
>TRBJ1-1|-|TRBV7-9|13|-
TGTGCCAGCAGCTTAGAAGTAGGGACTGAAGCTTTCTTT
CASSLEVGTEAFF
>TRBJ2-5|-|TRBV6-5|15|-
TGTGCCAGCATCCCCACCGCGGGTTTCGGAGAGACCCAGTACTTC
CASIPTAGFGETQYF
>TRBJ2-1|-|TRBV10-1|15|TRBD2
TGCGCCAGCAGCTTTCTAGCGGGAGGGCGTAATGAGCAGTTCTTC
CASSFLAGGRNEQFF
>TRBJ2-7|-|TRBV9|13|-
TGTGCCAGCAGCGTAGCTGGGGGGCACGAGCAGTACTTC
CASSVAGGHEQYF
>TRBJ1-2|once|TRBV28|15|-
TGTGCCAGCAGCCAACAGGGTTCCGGAAACTATGGCTACACCTTC
CASSQQGSGNYGYTF
>TRBJ2-6|-|TRBV11-1|16|-
TGTGCCAGCAGCTTTCTCTCCGGATCTGGGGCCAACGTCCTGACTTTC
CASSFLSGSGANVLTF
>TRBJ2-2|-|TRBV20-1|11|-
TGCAGTGCTTTCAACACCGGGGAGCTGTTTTTT
CSAFNTGELFF
>TRBJ2-7|-|TRBV7-6|12|-
TGTGCCAGCAGCTTGGTTTTGGGCGAGCAGTACTTC
CASSLVLGEQYF
>TRBJ2-3|few|TRBV7-8|18|TRBD2
TGTGCCAGCAGCCCCCGGGAAAGGACTAGCGGGAGGAGAGATACGCAGTATTTT
CASSPRERTSGRRDTQYF
>TRBJ2-5|-|TRBV18|16|-
TGTGCCAGCTCATTTGTACCGGGGCTTTCGGTGGAGACCCAGTACTTC
CASSFVPGLSVETQYF
>TRBJ2-7|-|TRBV19|13|TRBD2
TGTGCCAGTAGTACACTAGCGGACTACGAGCAGTACTTC
CASSTLADYEQYF
>TRBJ2-2|-|TRBV27|13|-
TGTGCCAGCAGTTTATCGGGCACCGGGGAGCTGTTTTTT
CASSLSGTGELFF
>TRBJ2-5|few|TRBV7-3|15|TRBD2
TGTGCCAGCAGCACGACTAGCGGGAGGGGAGAGACCCAGTACTTC
CASSTTSGRGETQYF
>TRBJ1-5|-|TRBV28|14|TRBD1
TGTGCCAGCAGTGGGGACAGGGAGGTTCAGCCCCAGCATTTT
CASSGDREVQPQHF
>TRBJ1-1|-|TRBV14|12|-
TGTGCCAGCTCTACACTGAACACTGAAGCTTTCTTT
CASSTLNTEAFF
>TRBJ1-5|-|TRBV7-8|16|TRBD1
TGTGCCAGCAGCTCGGCCCCGACAGGGAAGGGACAGCCCCAGCATTTT
CASSSAPTGKGQPQHF
>TRBJ1-2|-|TRBV27|13|TRBD1
TGTGCCAGCAGTTTTCAGGGGGAATATGGCTACACCTTC
CASSFQGEYGYTF
>TRBJ2-7|-|TRBV5-4|15|TRBD2
TGTGCCAGCAGCCCCGCAGGGACTAGCGTCTACGAGCAGTACTTC
CASSPAGTSVYEQYF